These 9 T cell receptor beta chains share one sample of origin, sequenced in a study of blood T cell repertoires in COVID-19. Sequencing used immunoSEQ multiplex PCR; TCRdb keeps in-frame clones, though not all of them. The sample has about 220,000 clones, around 84% seen once. Material: peripheral blood. The receptors were sampled from a woman aged 55-69 years who had recovered from COVID-19.

This clone was seen only once. The rearrangement links TRBV4-1 to TRBJ2-1; a possible D gene is TRBD2 (5 bases). V gave up 4 bases and J gave up 0 bases, with 19 bases separating them. CDR3 length equals 18 residues. In germline, CDR1 is MGHRA, CDR2 YSYEKL. CDR3 region: CASSPFYLLGSSYNEQFF. CDR3 DNA: TGCGCCAGCAGCCCTTTCTACCTGCTGGGGAGCTCCTACAATGAGCAGTTCTTC.

The chain employs TRBV7-9 and TRBJ2-5; possible D gene TRBD2, 6 bases. V gave up 6 bases and J gave up 2 bases, with 13 bases separating them. Germline V gene lookup returns CDR1 SEHNR and CDR2 FQNEAQ (reference sequence). This CDR3 has 14 residues. The CDR3: CASSLTRGQETQYF. The DNA of the CDR3 is TGTGCCAGCAGTCTGACTAGGGGACAAGAGACCCAGTACTTC.

V gene TRBV18 combines with J gene TRBJ1-5, with 8 bases identical to TRBD1. This CDR3 has 15 amino acids. Germline V gives CDR1 KGHSH, CDR2 LQKENI. The ends lost 5 bases at V and 3 bases at J; junction bases unmatched: 6. The CDR3 DNA follows: TGTGCCAGCTCAAAGGACAGGGACGACAATCAGCCCCAGCATTTT. Amino acid sequence: CASSKDRDDNQPQHF.

As DNA, the CDR3 is TGCGCCAGCAGCCAAGGGCGGGGAGGGGTGAACACCGGGGAGCTGTTTTTT. It yields the protein CASSQGRGGVNTGELFF. The rearrangement links TRBV4-1 to TRBJ2-2; 7 nucleotides agree with TRBD2. CDR3 length: 17 residues. Germline lookup yields CDR1 MGHRA and CDR2 YSYEKL. Trimming cost V 1 base and J 1 base; bases outside gene matches: 6.

The chain combines TRBV7-9 with TRBJ2-5; 9 bases align to TRBD2. Germline CDR1 is SEHNR and CDR2 is FQNEAQ (reference sequence). This CDR3 spans 14 amino acids. V trimming: 2 bases; J trimming: 4 bases; junction bases outside the gene matches: 2. Here the CDR3 DNA reads TGTGCCAGCAGCTTAACACTAGCGGGAGAGACCCAGTACTTC. As protein: CASSLTLAGETQYF.

The chain has TRBV30 and TRBJ2-7; 11 bases agree with TRBD2. Trimming cost V 8 bases and J 2 bases; bases outside gene matches: 5. The CDR3 runs to 13 residues. The germline gives CDR1 GTSNPN, CDR2 SVGIG (reference sequence). CDR3 protein: CARSGGAPYEQYF. CDR3 coding DNA: TGTGCCCGTAGCGGGGGGGCCCCCTACGAGCAGTACTTC.

The chain uses TRBV9 and TRBJ2-3, with a possible D match to TRBD2 (5 bases). With 4 bases removed from V and 8 bases from J, the gap between germline ends came to 11 bases. CDR1 and CDR2 from the germline V gene are SGDLS and YYNGEE. The CDR3 consists of 12 residues. The CDR3 reads CASSPEGITQYF. The CDR3 DNA reads TGTGCCAGCAGCCCAGAGGGTATTACGCAGTATTTT.

On this clone: This same CDR3 is encoded by further DNA sequences in the sample. The rearrangement uses TRBV4-1 and TRBJ1-1; D gene unclear. Germline lookup yields CDR1 MGHRA and CDR2 YSYEKL. This CDR3 is 14 amino acids long. Trimming pared 0 bases from V and 2 bases from J, leaving 7 bases between. CDR3 nucleotide sequence: TGCGCCAGCAGCCAAGATAGAGGAAACACTGAAGCTTTCTTT. It codes for CASSQDRGNTEAFF.

This clone has more than one count but fewer than ten. The chain links TRBV18 to TRBJ1-2, with D possibly TRBD1 on 5 matching bases. Looked up from germline, CDR1 is KGHSH and CDR2 is LQKENI. This CDR3 region has 14 residues. The V end lost 2 bases, the J end lost 6 bases, and 13 bases lay between the germline ends. The CDR3 region is CASSPSAGLDGYTF. The CDR3 DNA reads TGTGCCAGCTCACCATCTGCAGGGTTGGATGGCTACACCTTC.